The entry that follows covers one TCR beta chain sequence. Its antigen is not identified. The sample originates from a study of identifying expanded T cells in peripheral blood. General observations from the study: Over two and four weeks, about 15 and 18 clones changed, versus 1.2 between replicates. Two-week clone count variance significantly increased as total template count grew.

Germline CDR1 is LNHDA and CDR2 is SQIVND (reference sequence). The CDR3 has 12 residues. V shed 4 bases and J shed 3 bases, with 6 bases lying between them. Healthy donors had no documented immune events, such as infections, while sampled. Produced via immunoSEQ multiplex PCR; TCRdb's table is partial and in-frame only. Altogether roughly 92,000 clones are present, more than 70% being singletons, with the ten largest covering under 20%. Specimen: blood. The TCR was taken from a person aged 18 to 70 in good health. This sequence joins TRBV19 and TRBJ1-2; D uncertain. This CDR3 reads CASSRTDYGYTF. Here the CDR3 DNA reads TGTGCCAGTAGTAGGACCGACTATGGCTACACCTTC.